A selection of T cell receptor beta chains follows, all from one sample in a study of cytomegalovirus exposure and HLA in healthy donors. This table comes from immunoSEQ multiplex PCR, and its TCRdb copy is limited to in-frame clones, with some not included. The sample holds 65,000 to 80,000 clones. The sequencing input was PBMCs. The receptors come from a female donor in good health and CMV-seropositive. CDR3s include the opening cysteine and the closing phenylalanine or tryptophan.

>TRBV27|TRBJ2-1
CASSLQSGTGRNEQFF
>TRBV6-5|TRBJ1-2
CASSYSTGTYGYTF
>TRBV7-9|TRBJ1-4
CASSRRTVQGEKLFF
>TRBV18|TRBJ2-3
CASSPQASGRAGDTQYF
>TRBV27|TRBJ1-2
CASREQGKNYGYTF
>TRBV18|TRBJ1-1
CASSPLEQGGNTEAFF
>TRBV6-5|TRBJ2-3
CASRRDWAGTDTQYF
>TRBV6-5|TRBJ2-4
CASSYSRESIQYF
>TRBV19|TRBJ1-2
CASSTRTGPGGYTF
>TRBV29-1|TRBJ1-2
CSTPGGANGYTF
>TRBV19|TRBJ2-1
CASKMRGGQGEQFF
>TRBV20-1|TRBJ2-1
CSARRQLEQFF
>TRBV9|TRBJ1-2
CASSGGVGGASGYTF
>TRBV11-3|TRBJ2-3
CASSLVAGGTQYF
>TRBV4-3|TRBJ1-2
CASSQDVRGGYYGYTF
>TRBV6-5|TRBJ2-2
CASRRDRMNTGELFF
>TRBV6-6|TRBJ1-2
CASSYSRGFFGYTF
>TRBV5-4|TRBJ2-5
CASSPLGAPGETQYF